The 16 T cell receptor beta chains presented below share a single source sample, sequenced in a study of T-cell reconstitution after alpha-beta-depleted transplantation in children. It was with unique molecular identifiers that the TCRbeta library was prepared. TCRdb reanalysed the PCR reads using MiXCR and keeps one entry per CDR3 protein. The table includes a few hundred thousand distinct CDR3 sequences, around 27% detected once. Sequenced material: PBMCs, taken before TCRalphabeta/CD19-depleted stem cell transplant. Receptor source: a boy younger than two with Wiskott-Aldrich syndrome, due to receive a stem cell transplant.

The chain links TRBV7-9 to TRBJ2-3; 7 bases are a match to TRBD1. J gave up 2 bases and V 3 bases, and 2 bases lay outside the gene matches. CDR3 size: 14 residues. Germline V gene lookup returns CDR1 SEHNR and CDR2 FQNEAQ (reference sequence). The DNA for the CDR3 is TGTGCCAGCAGCTTCGGGACAGCCACAGATACGCAGTATTTT. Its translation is CASSFGTATDTQYF. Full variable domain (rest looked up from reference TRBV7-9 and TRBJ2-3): DTGVSQNPRHKITKRGQNVTFRCDPISEHNRLYWYRQTLGQGPEFLTYFQNEAQLEKSRLLSDRFSAERPKGSFSTLEIQRTEQGDSAMYLCASSFGTATDTQYFGPGTRLTVL.

The CDR3 reads CASSLRLAGGELFF. The CDR3 coding sequence is TGTGCCAGCAGCTTACGCCTAGCTGGCGGGGAGCTGTTTTTT. The J gene is TRBJ2-2, the V gene TRBV7-3; TRBD2 is a possible D gene (5 bases). Per the germline V gene, CDR1 is SGHTA and CDR2 is FQGTGA. This CDR3 is built from 14 residues. The V and J ends lost 2 bases and 7 bases respectively, with 11 bases between them.

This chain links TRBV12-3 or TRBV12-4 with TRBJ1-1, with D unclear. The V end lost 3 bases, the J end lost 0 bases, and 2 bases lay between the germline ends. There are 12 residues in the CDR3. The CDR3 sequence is CASSFVNTEAFF. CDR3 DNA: TGTGCCAGCAGTTTTGTGAACACTGAAGCTTTCTTT.

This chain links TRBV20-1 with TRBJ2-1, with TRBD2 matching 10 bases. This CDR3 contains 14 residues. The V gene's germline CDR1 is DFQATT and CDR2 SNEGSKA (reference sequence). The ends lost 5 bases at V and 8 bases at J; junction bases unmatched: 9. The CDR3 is CSALKTSGRDEQFF. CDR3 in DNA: TGCAGTGCTTTAAAGACTAGCGGGCGAGATGAGCAGTTCTTC.

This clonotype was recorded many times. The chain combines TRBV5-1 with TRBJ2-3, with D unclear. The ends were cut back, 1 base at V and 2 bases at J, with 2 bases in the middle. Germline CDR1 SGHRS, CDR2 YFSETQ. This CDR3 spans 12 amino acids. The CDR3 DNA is TGCGCCAGCAGCTTGACCACAGATACGCAGTATTTT. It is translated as CASSLTTDTQYF. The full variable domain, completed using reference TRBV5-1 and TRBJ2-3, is KAGVTQTPRYLIKTRGQQVTLSCSPISGHRSVSWYQQTPGQGLQFLFEYFSETQRNKGNFPGRFSGRQFSNSRSEMNVSTLELGDSALYLCASSLTTDTQYFGPGTRLTVL.

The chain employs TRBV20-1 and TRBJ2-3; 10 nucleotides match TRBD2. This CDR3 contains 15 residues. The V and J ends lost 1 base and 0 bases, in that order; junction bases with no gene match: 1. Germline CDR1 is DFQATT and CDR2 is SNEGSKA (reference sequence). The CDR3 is CSARGTSGSTDTQYF. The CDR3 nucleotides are TGCAGTGCTAGAGGGACTAGCGGAAGCACAGATACGCAGTATTTT.

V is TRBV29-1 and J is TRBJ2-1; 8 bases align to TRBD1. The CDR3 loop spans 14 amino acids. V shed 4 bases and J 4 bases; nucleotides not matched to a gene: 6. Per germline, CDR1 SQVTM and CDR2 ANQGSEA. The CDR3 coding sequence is TGCAGCGTTGGAGACAGGGGATTGTACAATGAGCAGTTCTTC. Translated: CSVGDRGLYNEQFF.

The CDR3 DNA follows: TGTGCCAGCAGACCTCGACTAGGGACCATCTCCTACAATGAGCAGTTCTTC. Amino acids: CASRPRLGTISYNEQFF. The chain carries TRBV7-9 and TRBJ2-1, with D tentatively TRBD2 (6 bases). The length of the CDR3 is 17 residues. Trimming removed 6 bases from V and 0 bases from J, with 18 bases in between. CDR1 is SEHNR and CDR2 is FQNEAQ in the germline V gene (reference sequence).

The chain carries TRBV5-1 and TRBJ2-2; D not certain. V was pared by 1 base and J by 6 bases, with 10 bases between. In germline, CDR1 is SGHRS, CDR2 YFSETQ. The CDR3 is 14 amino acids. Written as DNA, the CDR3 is TGCGCCAGCAGCTTGAAAGCTCACGCCGGGGAGCTGTTTTTT. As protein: CASSLKAHAGELFF. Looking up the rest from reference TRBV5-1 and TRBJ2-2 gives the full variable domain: KAGVTQTPRYLIKTRGQQVTLSCSPISGHRSVSWYQQTPGQGLQFLFEYFSETQRNKGNFPGRFSGRQFSNSRSEMNVSTLELGDSALYLCASSLKAHAGELFFGEGSRLTVL.

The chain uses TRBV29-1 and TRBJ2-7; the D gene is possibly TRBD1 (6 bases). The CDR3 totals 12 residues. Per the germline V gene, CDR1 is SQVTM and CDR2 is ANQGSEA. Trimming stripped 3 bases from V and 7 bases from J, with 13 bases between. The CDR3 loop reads CSVEVRGGEQYF. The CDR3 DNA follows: TGCAGCGTTGAGGTCAGGGGCGGGGAGCAGTACTTC.

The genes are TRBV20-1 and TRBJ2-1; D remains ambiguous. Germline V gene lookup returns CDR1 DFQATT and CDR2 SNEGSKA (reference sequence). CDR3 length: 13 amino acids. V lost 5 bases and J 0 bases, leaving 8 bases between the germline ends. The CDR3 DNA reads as TGCAGTGCTCTCAGGAGCTCCTACAATGAGCAGTTCTTC. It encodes CSALRSSYNEQFF.

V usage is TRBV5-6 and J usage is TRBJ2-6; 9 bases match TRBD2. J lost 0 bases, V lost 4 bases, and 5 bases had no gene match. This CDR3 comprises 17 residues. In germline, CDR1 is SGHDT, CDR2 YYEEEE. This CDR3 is CASSLLAGPSGANVLTF. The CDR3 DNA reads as TGTGCCAGCAGCCTTCTAGCGGGGCCCTCTGGGGCCAACGTCCTGACTTTC.

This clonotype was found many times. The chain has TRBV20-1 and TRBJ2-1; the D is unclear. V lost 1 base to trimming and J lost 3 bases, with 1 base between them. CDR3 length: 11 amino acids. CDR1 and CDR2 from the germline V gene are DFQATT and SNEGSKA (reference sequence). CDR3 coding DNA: TGCAGTGCTAGAGTCTACAATGAGCAGTTCTTC. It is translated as CSARVYNEQFF.

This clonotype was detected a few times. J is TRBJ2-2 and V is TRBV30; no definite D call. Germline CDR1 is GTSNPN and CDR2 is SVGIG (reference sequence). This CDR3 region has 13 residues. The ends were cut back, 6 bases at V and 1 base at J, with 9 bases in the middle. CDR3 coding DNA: TGTGCCTGCAAACATCTGAACACCGGGGAGCTGTTTTTT. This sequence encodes CACKHLNTGELFF. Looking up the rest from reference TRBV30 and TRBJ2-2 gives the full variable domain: SQTIHQWPATLVQPVGSPLSLECTVEGTSNPNLYWYRQAAGRGLQLLFYSVGIGQISSEVPQNLSASRPQDRQFILSSKKLLLSDSGFYLCACKHLNTGELFFGEGSRLTVL.

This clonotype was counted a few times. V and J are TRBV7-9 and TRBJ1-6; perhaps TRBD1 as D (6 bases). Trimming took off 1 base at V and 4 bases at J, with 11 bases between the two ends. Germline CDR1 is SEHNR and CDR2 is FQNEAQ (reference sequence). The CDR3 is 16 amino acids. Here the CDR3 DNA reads TGTGCCAGCAGCTTAGGGCAGGGGTCGTATAATTCACCCCTCCACTTT. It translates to CASSLGQGSYNSPLHF.

Written as DNA, the CDR3 is TGCGCCAGCGCCCAACTGGGACAGGGGGACACAGATACGCAGTATTTT. Residues: CASAQLGQGDTDTQYF. This chain uses TRBV5-1 with TRBJ2-3; TRBD1 agrees at 11 bases. Germline V gene lookup returns CDR1 SGHRS and CDR2 YFSETQ. Trimming took 7 bases from V and 2 from J; bases not matched to a gene: 9. The CDR3 totals 16 residues.